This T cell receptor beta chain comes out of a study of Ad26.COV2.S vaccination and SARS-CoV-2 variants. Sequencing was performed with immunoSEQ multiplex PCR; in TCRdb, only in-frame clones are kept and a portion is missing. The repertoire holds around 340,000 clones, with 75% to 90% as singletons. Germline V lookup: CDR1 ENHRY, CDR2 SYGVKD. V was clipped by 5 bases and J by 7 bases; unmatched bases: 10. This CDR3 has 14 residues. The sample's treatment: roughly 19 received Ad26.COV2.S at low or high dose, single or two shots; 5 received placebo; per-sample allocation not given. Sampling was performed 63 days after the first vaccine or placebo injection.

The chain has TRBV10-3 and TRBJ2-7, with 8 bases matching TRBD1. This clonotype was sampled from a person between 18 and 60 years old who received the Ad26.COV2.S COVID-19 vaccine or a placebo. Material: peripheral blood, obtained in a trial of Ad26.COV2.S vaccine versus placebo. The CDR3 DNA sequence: TGTGCCATCAGTTCAGACAGGGGCGGAGGGGAGCAGTACTTC. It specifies CAISSDRGGGEQYF.